This T cell receptor (beta chain) appears in the sequencing data of a study of human T cells and chemical hapten exposure. TCRdb called the RACE reads again in MiXCR, with one record for every CDR3 protein. In the table there are about 200,000 distinct CDR3 sequences, 24% of which are singletons. Study observations and caveats: Counts of expanded TCRs (at PT1) showed a positive correlation with patch test score. Having alopecia, the donors may differ immunologically from healthy people.

Notes on this clonotype: Its antigen is undetermined.

Stated time point: patch test 3, about 24 weeks after DPC sensitization. Treatment indicated: therapeutic diphenylcyclopropenone sensitization with weekly scalp DPC. Germline V gene lookup returns CDR1 SGHTA and CDR2 FQGNSA. CDR3 length: 15 amino acids. V shed 1 base, J shed 6 bases, and the junction held 6 bases outside the gene matches. The chain links TRBV7-2 to TRBJ2-1, with 7 bases fitting TRBD1. The source is a woman aged 40 to 50 with alopecia areata. Some clones in this sample may be carry-over from other donors' samples. This sample comprised whole blood, obtained in connection with sensitization to the hapten diphenylcyclopropenone (DPC). For the CDR3, the DNA is TGTGCCAGCAGCTTAGATTTCACAGGGGCCAATGAGCAGTTCTTC. This gives the protein CASSLDFTGANEQFF.